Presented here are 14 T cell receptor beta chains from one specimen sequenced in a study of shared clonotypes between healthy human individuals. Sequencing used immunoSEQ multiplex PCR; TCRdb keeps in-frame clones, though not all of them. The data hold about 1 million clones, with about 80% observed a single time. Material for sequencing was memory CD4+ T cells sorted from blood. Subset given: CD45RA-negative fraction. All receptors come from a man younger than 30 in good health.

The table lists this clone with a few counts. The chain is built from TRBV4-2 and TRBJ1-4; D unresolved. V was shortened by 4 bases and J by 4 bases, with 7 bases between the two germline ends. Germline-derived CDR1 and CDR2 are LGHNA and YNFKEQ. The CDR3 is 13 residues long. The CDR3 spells CASSPGLNEKLFF. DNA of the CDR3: TGTGCCAGCAGCCCAGGACTTAATGAAAAACTGTTTTTT.

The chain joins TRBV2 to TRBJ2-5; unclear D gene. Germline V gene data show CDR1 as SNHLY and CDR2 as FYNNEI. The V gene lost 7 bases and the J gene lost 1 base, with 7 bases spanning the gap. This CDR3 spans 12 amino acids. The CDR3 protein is CASKPAQETQYF. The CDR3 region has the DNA TGTGCCAGCAAGCCAGCCCAAGAGACCCAGTACTTC.

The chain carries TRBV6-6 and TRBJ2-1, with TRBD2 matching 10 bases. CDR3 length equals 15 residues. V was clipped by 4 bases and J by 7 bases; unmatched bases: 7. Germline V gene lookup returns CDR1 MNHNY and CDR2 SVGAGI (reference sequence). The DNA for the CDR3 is TGTGCCAGCAGTTCCAGACTAGCGGGTACGAATGAGCAGTTCTTC. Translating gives CASSSRLAGTNEQFF.

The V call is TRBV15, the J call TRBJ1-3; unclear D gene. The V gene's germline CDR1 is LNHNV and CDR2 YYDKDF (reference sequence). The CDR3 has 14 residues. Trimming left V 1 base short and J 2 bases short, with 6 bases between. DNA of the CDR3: TGTGCCACCAGCAGAGTGGAAGCTGGAAACACCATATATTTT. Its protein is CATSRVEAGNTIYF.

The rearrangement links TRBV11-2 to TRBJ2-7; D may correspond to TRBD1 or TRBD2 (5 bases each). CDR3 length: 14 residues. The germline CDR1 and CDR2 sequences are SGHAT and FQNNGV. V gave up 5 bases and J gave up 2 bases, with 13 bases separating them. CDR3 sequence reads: CASSDPGAPYEQYF. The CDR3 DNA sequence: TGTGCCAGCAGCGACCCCGGGGCACCCTACGAGCAGTACTTC.

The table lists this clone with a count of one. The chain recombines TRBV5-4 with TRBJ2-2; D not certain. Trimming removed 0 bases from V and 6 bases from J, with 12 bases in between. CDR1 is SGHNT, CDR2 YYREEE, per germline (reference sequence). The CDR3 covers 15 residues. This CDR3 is CASSLEKVESGELFF. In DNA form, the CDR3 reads TGTGCCAGCAGCTTGGAAAAGGTTGAGTCCGGGGAGCTGTTTTTT. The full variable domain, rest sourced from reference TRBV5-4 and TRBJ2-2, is ETGVTQSPTHLIKTRGQQVTLRCSSQSGHNTVSWYQQALGQGPQFIFQYYREEENGRGNFPPRFSGLQFPNYSSELNVNALELDDSALYLCASSLEKVESGELFFGEGSRLTVL.

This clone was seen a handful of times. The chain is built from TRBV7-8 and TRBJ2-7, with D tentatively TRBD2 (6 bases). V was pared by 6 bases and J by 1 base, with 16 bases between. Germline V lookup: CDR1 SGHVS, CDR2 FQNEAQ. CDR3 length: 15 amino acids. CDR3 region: CASSRRDGASYEQYF. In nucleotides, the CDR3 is TGTGCCAGCAGTCGGCGGGACGGAGCTTCCTACGAGCAGTACTTC.

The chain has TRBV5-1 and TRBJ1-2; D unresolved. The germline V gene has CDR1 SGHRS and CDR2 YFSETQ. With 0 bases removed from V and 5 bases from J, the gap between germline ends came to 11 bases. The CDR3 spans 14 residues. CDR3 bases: TGCGCCAGCAGCTTGGATGAGGGCAGATATGGCTACACCTTC. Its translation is CASSLDEGRYGYTF.

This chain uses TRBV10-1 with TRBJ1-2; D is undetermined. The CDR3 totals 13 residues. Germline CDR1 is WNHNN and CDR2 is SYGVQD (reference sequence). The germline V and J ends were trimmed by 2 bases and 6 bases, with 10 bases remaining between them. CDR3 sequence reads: CASSEKGRNGYTF. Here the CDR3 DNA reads TGCGCCAGCAGTGAGAAGGGTAGAAATGGCTACACCTTC.

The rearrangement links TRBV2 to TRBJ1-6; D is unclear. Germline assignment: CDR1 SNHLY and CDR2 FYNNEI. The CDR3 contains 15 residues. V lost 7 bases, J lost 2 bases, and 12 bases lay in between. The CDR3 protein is CASNLGRAYNSPLHF. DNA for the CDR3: TGTGCCAGCAACCTTGGGAGGGCCTATAATTCACCCCTCCACTTT.

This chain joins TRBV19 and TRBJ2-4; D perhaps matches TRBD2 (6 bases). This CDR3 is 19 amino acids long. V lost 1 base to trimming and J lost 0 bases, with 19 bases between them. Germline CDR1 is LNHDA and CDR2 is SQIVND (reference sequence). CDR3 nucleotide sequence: TGTGCCAGTAGTATAGGACAGTTGGCTAGCGTTGTAGCCAAAAACATTCAGTACTTC. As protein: CASSIGQLASVVAKNIQYF.

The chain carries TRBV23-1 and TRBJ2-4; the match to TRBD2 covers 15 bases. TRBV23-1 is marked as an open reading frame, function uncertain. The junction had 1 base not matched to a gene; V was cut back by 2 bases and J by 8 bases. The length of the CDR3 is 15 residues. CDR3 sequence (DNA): TGCGCCAGCAGTCAAGGACTAGCGGGAGGGCACATTCAGTACTTC. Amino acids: CASSQGLAGGHIQYF.

The CDR3 reads CASSERGDNSPLHF. CDR3 sequence (DNA): TGTGCCAGCAGTGAGCGGGGGGATAATTCACCCCTCCACTTT. This chain joins TRBV6-1 and TRBJ1-6; TRBD1 might be the D (5 bases). The CDR3 covers 14 residues. V was clipped by 3 bases and J by 5 bases, with 8 bases between them. Germline lookup yields CDR1 MNHNS and CDR2 SASEGT.

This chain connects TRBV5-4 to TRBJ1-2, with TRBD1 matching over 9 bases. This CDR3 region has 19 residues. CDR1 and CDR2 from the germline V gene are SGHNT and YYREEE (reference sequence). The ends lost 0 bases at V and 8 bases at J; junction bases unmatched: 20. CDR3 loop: CASSLGGTGQGSLYGGYTF. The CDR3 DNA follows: TGTGCCAGCAGCTTGGGGGGAACGGGACAGGGCTCCCTTTACGGGGGCTACACCTTC.